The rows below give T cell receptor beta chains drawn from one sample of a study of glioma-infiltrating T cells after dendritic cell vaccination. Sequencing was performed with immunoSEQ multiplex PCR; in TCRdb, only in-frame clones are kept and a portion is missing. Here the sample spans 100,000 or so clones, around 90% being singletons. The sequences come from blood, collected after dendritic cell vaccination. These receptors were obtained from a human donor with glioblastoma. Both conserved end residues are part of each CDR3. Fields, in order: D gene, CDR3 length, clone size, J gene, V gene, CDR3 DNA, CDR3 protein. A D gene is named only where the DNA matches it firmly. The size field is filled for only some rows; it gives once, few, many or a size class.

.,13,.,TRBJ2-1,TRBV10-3,TGTGCCATCGGAGGGGCAGGGCTCAATGAGCAGTTCTTC,CAIGGAGLNEQFF
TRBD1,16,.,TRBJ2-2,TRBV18,TGTGCCAGCTCATTCTTTGGACAGGGGGCGACCGGGGAGCTGTTTTTT,CASSFFGQGATGELFF
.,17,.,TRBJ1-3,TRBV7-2,TGTGCCAGCAGCCCCCAGGGACTGCCGGGTTCTGGAAACACCATATATTTT,CASSPQGLPGSGNTIYF
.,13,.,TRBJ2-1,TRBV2,TGTGCCAGCAGGGAACGACAGTACAATGAGCAGTTCTTC,CASRERQYNEQFF
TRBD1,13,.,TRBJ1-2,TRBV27,TGTGCCAGCAGTGGGACAGCTGTAAGGGGCTACACCTTC,CASSGTAVRGYTF
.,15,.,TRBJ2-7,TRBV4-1,TGCGCCAGCAGCCATTCAGACCAGGGAACCTACGAGCAGTACTTC,CASSHSDQGTYEQYF
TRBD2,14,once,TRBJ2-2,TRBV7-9,TGTGCCAGCAGCGGGAGGGGTGATACCGGGGAGCTGTTTTTT,CASSGRGDTGELFF
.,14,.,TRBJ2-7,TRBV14,TGTGCCAGCAGCCAAGTAAGGGCTAGGGGAGAGCAGTACTTC,CASSQVRARGEQYF
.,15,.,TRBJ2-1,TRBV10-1,TGCGCCAGCAGTGAGTCAGACGGGAAAGTTGTTGAGCAGTTCTTC,CASSESDGKVVEQFF
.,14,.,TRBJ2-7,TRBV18,TGTGCCAGCTCACCACCGGATTTGCGGGACGAGCAGTACTTC,CASSPPDLRDEQYF
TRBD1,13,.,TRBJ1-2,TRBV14,TGTGCCAGCAGCCCGGGACAGGACTATGGCTACACCTTC,CASSPGQDYGYTF
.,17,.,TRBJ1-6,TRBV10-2,TGCGCCAGCAGTGCGGGCAGGGGAAGCGCCTATAATTCACCCCTCCACTTT,CASSAGRGSAYNSPLHF